The 17 T cell receptor beta chains below come from one sample, sequenced in a study of blood T cell repertoires in COVID-19. Profiled with immunoSEQ multiplex PCR; TCRdb holds only in-frame clones, not every one. The sample lists tens of thousands of clones, around nine tenths seen once, with approximately 15% in the top ten. Material for sequencing was peripheral blood. These receptors came from a human donor in a cohort sampled during active COVID-19. The donor label of this sample is uncertain.

This chain connects TRBV7-9 to TRBJ2-3; 7 bases line up with TRBD2. From germline, CDR1 is SEHNR and CDR2 FQNEAQ (reference sequence). J was trimmed by 5 bases and V by 2 bases; bases with no gene match: 4. The CDR3 has 14 residues. CDR3 bases: TGTGCCAGCAGCTTAACATGGGGGGGAGATACGCAGTATTTT. Translated: CASSLTWGGDTQYF.

The V and J genes are TRBV2 and TRBJ2-6; D gene uncertain. Germline CDR1 SNHLY, CDR2 FYNNEI. Trimming pared 4 bases from V and 1 base from J, leaving 8 bases between. This CDR3 spans 15 amino acids. This CDR3 is CASSGRGSGANVLTF. For the CDR3, the DNA is TGTGCCAGCAGTGGACGAGGTTCTGGGGCCAACGTCCTGACTTTC. Using reference TRBV2 and TRBJ2-6 for the parts outside the CDR3, the full variable domain is EPEVTQTPSHQVTQMGQEVILRCVPISNHLYFYWYRQILGQKVEFLVSFYNNEISEKSEIFDDQFSVERPDGSNFTLKIRSTKLEDSAMYFCASSGRGSGANVLTFGAGSRLTVL.

The chain has TRBV6-5 and TRBJ1-6, with D unresolved. There are 14 residues in the CDR3. In germline, CDR1 is MNHEY, CDR2 SVGAGI. V gave up 8 bases and J gave up 3 bases, with 11 bases separating them. The CDR3 coding sequence is TGTGCCAGCTCGATGCAGTTCTATAATTCACCCCTCCACTTT. Its protein is CASSMQFYNSPLHF.

This chain's CDR3 is CASSQDRSYEQYF. CDR3 nucleotides: TGTGCCAGCAGTCAAGACAGATCCTACGAGCAGTACTTC. The rearrangement joins TRBV7-6 to TRBJ2-7; weak D call: TRBD1 (5 bases). The CDR3 sequence is 13 residues long. Germline V lookup: CDR1 SGHVS, CDR2 FNYEAQ. V was shortened by 6 bases and J by 1 base, with 10 bases between the two germline ends.

The chain employs TRBV25-1 and TRBJ2-7; D may be TRBD2 (5 bases). This CDR3 contains 15 residues. V dropped 1 base and J dropped 4 bases, with 14 bases sitting between them. Germline values: CDR1 MGHDK, CDR2 SYGVNS. The CDR3, as DNA: TGTGCCAGCAGTGAATCCCGGGATCAGAGGTACGAGCAGTACTTC. This codes for CASSESRDQRYEQYF.

The chain uses TRBV27 and TRBJ2-7; D is perhaps TRBD1 (6 bases). The V and J ends lost 5 bases and 6 bases respectively, with 11 bases between them. Germline CDR1 is MNHEY and CDR2 is SMNVEV (reference sequence). The CDR3 is 12 residues long. The CDR3 DNA reads TGTGCCAGCAGTATACAGGGTGTCGAGCAGTACTTC. This translates into CASSIQGVEQYF.

The rearrangement joins TRBV30 to TRBJ2-7, with D perhaps TRBD1 (6 bases). The V gene's germline CDR1 is GTSNPN and CDR2 SVGIG (reference sequence). The CDR3 contains 11 residues. Trimming pared 8 bases from V and 5 bases from J, leaving 13 bases between. The CDR3 DNA is TGTGCCGGGGGACATCACCACGAGCAGTACTTC. Its protein product is CAGGHHHEQYF.

The chain has TRBV5-8 and TRBJ2-7; D gene ambiguous. Germline CDR1 reads SGHTS; CDR2 reads YDEGEE. Between the trimmed V and J ends, which lost 4 bases and 2 bases, there was a span of 10 bases. The CDR3 runs to 13 residues. The CDR3 DNA follows: TGTGCCAGCAGCCCCCGGTCCGCCTACGAGCAGTACTTC. The encoded protein is CASSPRSAYEQYF.

V and J are TRBV30 and TRBJ1-5; maybe TRBD1 (5 bases). The CDR3 sequence is 13 residues long. Trimming took 8 bases from V and 6 from J, leaving 17 bases between them. Germline V lookup: CDR1 GTSNPN, CDR2 SVGIG (reference sequence). The CDR3 loop is CATGTEGSQPQHF. CDR3 DNA sequence: TGTGCCACCGGGACGGAGGGGTCTCAGCCCCAGCATTTT.

V is TRBV29-1 and J is TRBJ2-3, with D tentatively TRBD1 (6 bases). The CDR3 contains 13 residues. Germline V lookup: CDR1 SQVTM, CDR2 ANQGSEA. V lost 5 bases to trimming and J lost 0 bases, with 9 bases between them. The CDR3 loop is CSVTTGSTDTQYF. As DNA, the CDR3 is TGCAGCGTTACTACAGGGAGCACAGATACGCAGTATTTT.

The chain recombines TRBV9 with TRBJ2-1, with 12 bases fitting TRBD2. The J segment lost 0 bases and the V segment lost 0 bases, leaving 4 bases of the junction unmatched. This CDR3 comprises 18 residues. Germline CDR1 is SGDLS and CDR2 is YYNGEE. DNA for the CDR3: TGTGCCAGCAGCGTAGGACTAGCGGGGGCCTTCTCCTACAATGAGCAGTTCTTC. Residues: CASSVGLAGAFSYNEQFF.

The V gene is TRBV7-8, the J gene TRBJ2-7; 13 nucleotides match TRBD2. J lost 3 bases, V lost 5 bases, and 4 bases had no gene match. The CDR3 has 15 amino acids. Germline V lookup: CDR1 SGHVS, CDR2 FQNEAQ. CDR3 sequence reads: CASSLGTSGVYEQYF. The CDR3 DNA is TGTGCCAGCAGCCTCGGGACTAGCGGGGTCTACGAGCAGTACTTC.

This rearrangement joins TRBV9 to TRBJ2-2; D may be TRBD1 (6 bases). The CDR3 spans 15 residues. CDR1 is SGDLS and CDR2 is YYNGEE in the germline V gene. V lost 0 bases and J lost 4, with 10 bases in between. CDR3 in DNA: TGTGCCAGCAGCGTAGACAGGGCGGGCACCGGGGAGCTGTTTTTT. Translation: CASSVDRAGTGELFF.

This chain joins TRBV7-2 and TRBJ2-7, with 10 nucleotides matching TRBD2. V trimming: 5 bases; J trimming: 2 bases; junction bases outside the gene matches: 3. Germline V lookup: CDR1 SGHTA, CDR2 FQGNSA. This CDR3 comprises 14 residues. This CDR3 reads CASSRGLATYEQYF. The CDR3 bases are TGTGCCAGCAGCCGGGGACTAGCGACCTACGAGCAGTACTTC.

The chain is built from TRBV9 and TRBJ2-1, with 8 nucleotides matching TRBD2. There are 17 residues in the CDR3. Germline values: CDR1 SGDLS, CDR2 YYNGEE. Trimming took 1 base from V and 2 from J; bases not matched to a gene: 8. CDR3 coding DNA: TGTGCCAGCAGCGTATGGCGGGGGGACTTCGCCTACAATGAGCAGTTCTTC. It yields the protein CASSVWRGDFAYNEQFF.

This rearrangement joins TRBV20-1 to TRBJ1-6; 7 bases are a match to TRBD1. CDR1 is DFQATT, CDR2 SNEGSKA, per germline (reference sequence). Trimming at V came to 3 bases and at J to 9 bases, leaving 11 bases not matched to a gene. CDR3 length: 15 amino acids. In DNA, the CDR3 is TGCAGTGCTAGTAGAGCGACAGGGAGCTTTTCACCCCTCCACTTT. The encoded protein is CSASRATGSFSPLHF.

This clone was detected once. The gene calls are TRBV2 and TRBJ2-6; 7 bases are a match to TRBD1. The CDR3 totals 12 residues. V was pared by 6 bases and J by 11 bases, with 4 bases of the junction left unmatched. The germline V gene encodes CDR1 SNHLY and CDR2 FYNNEI. The CDR3 sequence is CASSGQADVLTF. The CDR3 DNA follows: TGTGCCAGCAGCGGACAGGCAGACGTCCTGACTTTC. The whole variable domain, filled in from reference TRBV2 and TRBJ2-6, reads EPEVTQTPSHQVTQMGQEVILRCVPISNHLYFYWYRQILGQKVEFLVSFYNNEISEKSEIFDDQFSVERPDGSNFTLKIRSTKLEDSAMYFCASSGQADVLTFGAGSRLTVL.